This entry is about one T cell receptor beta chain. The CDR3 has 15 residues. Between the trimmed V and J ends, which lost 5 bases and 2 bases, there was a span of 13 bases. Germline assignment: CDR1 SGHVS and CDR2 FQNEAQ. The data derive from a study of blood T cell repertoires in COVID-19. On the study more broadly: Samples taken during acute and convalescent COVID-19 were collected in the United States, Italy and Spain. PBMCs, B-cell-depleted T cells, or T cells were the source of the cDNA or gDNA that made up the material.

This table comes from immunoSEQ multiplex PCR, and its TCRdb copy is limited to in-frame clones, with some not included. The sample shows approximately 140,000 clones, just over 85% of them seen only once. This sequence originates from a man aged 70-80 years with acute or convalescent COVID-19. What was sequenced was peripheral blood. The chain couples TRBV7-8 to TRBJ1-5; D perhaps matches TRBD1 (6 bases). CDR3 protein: CASSRGGGGNQPQHF. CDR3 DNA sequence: TGTGCCAGCAGCCGAGGGGGAGGCGGCAATCAGCCCCAGCATTTT.